The T cell receptor beta chain described here comes from a study of T-cell reconstitution after alpha-beta-depleted transplantation in children. This sample's TCRbeta library carried unique molecular identifier barcodes. MiXCR, applied by TCRdb to the PCR reads, yields one record per CDR3 protein. This table has 480,000 or so distinct CDR3 sequences, 8% to 11% appearing once. This clonotype was counted a few times. The input for sequencing was PBMCs, taken before TCRalphabeta/CD19-depleted stem cell transplant. The clonotype originates from a child aged 2 to 10 with inherited bone marrow failure, due to receive a stem cell transplant.

The CDR3 loop reads CATSDAGQGYPYEQYF. The CDR3 DNA reads TGTGCCACCAGTGATGCGGGACAGGGATACCCCTACGAGCAGTACTTC. This chain uses TRBV24-1 with TRBJ2-7; 9 bases fit TRBD1. This CDR3 contains 16 residues. Germline assignment: CDR1 KGHDR and CDR2 SFDVKD. Losses at the gene ends were 3 bases for V and 2 bases for J; bases not matched to a gene: 7.